The 3 T cell receptor beta chains below all came from one sample that was sequenced in a study of OX40 agonist ivuxolimab in advanced cancers. This table comes from immunoSEQ multiplex PCR, and its TCRdb copy is limited to in-frame clones, with some not included. This table has 67,000 or so clones, 86% appearing once. The material was CD4+ or CD8+ T cells sorted from blood, obtained in a trial of the OX40 agonist ivuxolimab. These receptors were collected from an adult with an advanced solid tumor such as melanoma, head and neck, liver or kidney cancer.

This clone was seen only once. This CDR3 is CASSIGNTGGSEQFF. In nucleotides, the CDR3 is TGTGCCAGTAGTATAGGAAACACAGGGGGCAGTGAGCAGTTCTTC. The rearrangement joins TRBV19 to TRBJ2-1, with 9 positions matching TRBD1. The germline CDR1 and CDR2 sequences are LNHDA and SQIVND (reference sequence). CDR3 length: 15 residues. Trimming removed 1 base from V and 9 bases from J; junction bases left unmatched: 7.

The rearrangement joins TRBV28 to TRBJ1-5; 9 bases match TRBD1. The CDR3 consists of 15 residues. Germline V gene lookup returns CDR1 MDHEN and CDR2 SYDVKM. V dropped 1 base and J dropped 4; count of bases not matched to a gene: 2. CDR3 sequence (DNA): TGTGCCAGCAGTTTATCCGGGACAGGGAATCAGCCCCAGCATTTT. Its protein is CASSLSGTGNQPQHF.

The rearrangement links TRBV18 to TRBJ2-1; 7 bases fit TRBD2. The CDR3 has 15 residues. Trimming took 3 bases from V and 2 from J; bases not matched to a gene: 4. Germline values: CDR1 KGHSH, CDR2 LQKENI. This CDR3 reads CASSPGGSPYNEQFF. The CDR3 DNA follows: TGTGCCAGCTCACCGGGCGGGAGTCCCTACAATGAGCAGTTCTTC. The entire variable domain, with the rest obtained from reference TRBV18 and TRBJ2-1, is as follows: NAGVMQNPRHLVRRRGQEARLRCSPMKGHSHVYWYRQLPEEGLKFMVYLQKENIIDESGMPKERFSAEFPKEGPSILRIQQVVRGDSAAYFCASSPGGSPYNEQFFGPGTRLTVL.